This TCR beta chain came from a study of OX40 agonist ivuxolimab in advanced cancers. Regarding the complete study: Ivuxolimab, which targeted the costimulatory receptor OX40 (CD134), was an agonistic, fully human IgG2 monoclonal antibody. Partial responses occurred in three dose-escalation patients: two with cutaneous melanoma and one with hepatocellular carcinoma. The monotherapy dose-escalation portion (N ≈ 56 patients) of the phase I ivuxolimab trial is reported in the paper. Prior anti-PD-1, anti-PD-L1 or anti-CTLA-4 therapy was permitted, and checkpoint inhibitors had been received by around 39% of dose-escalation patients. Intravenous ivuxolimab was administered to patients every 2 weeks at six dose levels: 0.01, 0.1, 0.3, 1.5, 3 and 10 mg/kg. A male proportion of around 81% and a mean age of about 60 years, ranging from 23 to 79, were recorded for the dose-escalation cohort. The purpose of peripheral TCRbeta sequencing was to test whether ivuxolimab changed TCR sequence diversity and led to clonal T-cell expansion. Of the approximately 50 dose-escalation patients, hepatocellular carcinoma was present in roughly 19, melanoma in approximately 15, renal cell carcinoma in 9 and head and neck cancer in 9. The paper's findings and limits, for the study overall: At doses from 0.1 to 3.0 mg/kg, clonal expansion was seen in both CD4+ and CD8+ blood T cells between baseline and week 6. After ivuxolimab, CD8+ T cells had more expanded clones than CD4+ T cells on average. In partial responders in the 0.1-3.0 mg/kg groups, normalized peripheral clonal expansion was found to be among the lowest, especially among CD8+ T cells. Antigen specificity was not determined for the clonally expanded peripheral T cells. Low levels of normalized T-cell clonal expansion were also seen in some patients who did not respond.

Genomic DNA was extracted from sorted cells for sequencing of the TCRbeta CDR3 region. The immunoSEQ Assay was used for sequencing of TCRbeta CDR3 regions. TCRdb limited this immuneACCESS table to in-frame rearrangements with V and J called. A share of clones is missing; checked studies link under half to unresolved V genes, and the rest is unexplained. This sample gives about 22,000 clones in total; approximately 91% of them show up just once. The top ten hold roughly 25% of the sample. The trial excluded patients who had a history of autoimmune disease or were on systemic immunosuppression. In every dose cohort, peripheral blood was drawn for TCR sequencing at baseline, cycle 4 day 1, and cycle 7 day 1. The samples were taken from a phase I, first-in-human, multicenter, open-label dose-escalation trial of ivuxolimab. Adults with locally advanced or metastatic head and neck squamous cell, hepatocellular, melanoma or renal cell carcinoma were enrolled in the trial. Before TCR sequencing, CD4+ T cells and CD8+ T cells from peripheral blood were sorted into separate populations.

Details on this clone: Its antigen is still unknown. Base qualities are not recorded, but no much larger clone differs from it by a single base.

The CDR3 sequence holds 13 residues, the cysteine and phenylalanine included. The only DNA kept is the CDR3, 39 bases in frame from the first base. V is clipped by 6 bases and J by 2 bases, and the sequence between their germline boundaries is 9 bases long. The CDR1 and CDR2 encoded by the germline V gene (reference sequence) are MNHEY and SMNVEV. The sample in question was CD4+ or CD8+ T cells sorted from blood, obtained in a trial of the OX40 agonist ivuxolimab. The receptor comes from an adult with an advanced solid tumor such as melanoma, head and neck, liver or kidney cancer. The rearrangement combines TRBV27 with TRBJ2-3; the D gene cannot be resolved reliably. In nucleotide form, the sequence is TGTGCCAGCAGACCGCAAGCCACAGATACGCAGTATTTT. Its protein reads: CASRPQATDTQYF.